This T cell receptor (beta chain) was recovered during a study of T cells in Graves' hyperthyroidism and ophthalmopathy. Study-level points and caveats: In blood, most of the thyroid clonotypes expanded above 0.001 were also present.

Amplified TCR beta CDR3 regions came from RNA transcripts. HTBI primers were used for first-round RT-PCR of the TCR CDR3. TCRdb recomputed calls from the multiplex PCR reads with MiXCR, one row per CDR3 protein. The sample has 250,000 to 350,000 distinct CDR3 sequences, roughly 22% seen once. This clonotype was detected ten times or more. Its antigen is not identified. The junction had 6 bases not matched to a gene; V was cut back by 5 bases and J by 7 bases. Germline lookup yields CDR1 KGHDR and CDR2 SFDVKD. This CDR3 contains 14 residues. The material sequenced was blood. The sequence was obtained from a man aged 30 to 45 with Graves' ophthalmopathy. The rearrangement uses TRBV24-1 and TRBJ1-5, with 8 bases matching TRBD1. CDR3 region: CATSAADRVQPQHF. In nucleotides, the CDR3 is TGTGCCACCAGTGCTGCGGACAGGGTCCAGCCCCAGCATTTT.